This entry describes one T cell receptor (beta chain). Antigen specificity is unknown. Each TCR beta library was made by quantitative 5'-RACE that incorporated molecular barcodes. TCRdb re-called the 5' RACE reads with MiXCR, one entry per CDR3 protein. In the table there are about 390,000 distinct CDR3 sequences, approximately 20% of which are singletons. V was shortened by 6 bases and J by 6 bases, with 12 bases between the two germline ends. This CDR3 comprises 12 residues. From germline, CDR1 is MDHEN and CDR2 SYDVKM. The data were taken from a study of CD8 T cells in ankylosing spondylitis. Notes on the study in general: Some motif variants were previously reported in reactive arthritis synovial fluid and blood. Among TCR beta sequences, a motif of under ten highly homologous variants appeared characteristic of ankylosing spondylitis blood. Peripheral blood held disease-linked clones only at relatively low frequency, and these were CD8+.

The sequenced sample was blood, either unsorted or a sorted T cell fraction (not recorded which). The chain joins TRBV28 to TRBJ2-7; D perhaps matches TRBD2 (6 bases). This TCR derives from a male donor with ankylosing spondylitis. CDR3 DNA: TGTGCCAGCAGGGGGATCGGGGGCGAGCAGTACTTC. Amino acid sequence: CASRGIGGEQYF.